This T cell receptor (beta chain) was sequenced in a study of T cell changes during pregnancy in multiple sclerosis. TCRdb's copy holds only in-frame clones and misses some; the assay was immunoSEQ multiplex PCR. The table shows about 92,000 clones, with approximately 92% occurring only once. V lost 6 bases to trimming and J lost 7 bases, with 13 bases between them. The CDR3 extends over 13 amino acids. CDR1 and CDR2 from the germline V gene are MNHNY and SVGAGI (reference sequence). This clonotype was sampled from a female donor with multiple sclerosis, enrolled in a pregnancy study. The sequenced sample was peripheral blood, obtained in the first trimester of pregnancy. The chain couples TRBV6-6 to TRBJ1-5, with D maybe TRBD1 (5 bases). CDR3 sequence: CASSLGAAQPQHF. The CDR3 region has the DNA TGTGCCAGCAGCCTTGGGGCTGCCCAGCCCCAGCATTTT.